The following is a T cell receptor beta chain sequence with its context. This sample was taken from a study of T-cell memory formation after mild COVID-19. TCRdb re-derived calls from the 5' RACE reads in MiXCR, one entry per CDR3 protein. Of about 500,000 distinct CDR3 sequences listed, approximately 20% are singletons. CDR1 and CDR2 from the germline V gene are SGHRS and YFSETQ. The CDR3 consists of 16 residues. J lost 3 bases, V lost 4 bases, and 13 bases had no gene match. Sequenced: PBMCs or a T cell subset sorted from them (not recorded which). The J gene is TRBJ2-7, the V gene TRBV5-1; 7 bases are a match to TRBD1. This TCR came from an adult woman who had mild COVID-19 (a few samples of this study predate the infection). Cell type and time point are not known. The CDR3 spells CASSDYLTGKNYEQYF. The CDR3 DNA is TGCGCCAGCAGCGATTACCTGACAGGGAAAAACTACGAGCAGTACTTC.